These 5 T cell receptor beta chains were all obtained from the same sample, sequenced in a study of OX40 agonist ivuxolimab in advanced cancers. Clones were sequenced by immunoSEQ multiplex PCR, and TCRdb holds only the in-frame ones, with some missing. Found here are about 86,000 clones, about 90% of them singletons; the top ten hold about 8.5%. Specimen: CD4+ or CD8+ T cells sorted from blood, collected in a trial of the OX40 agonist ivuxolimab. The receptors come from an adult with an advanced solid tumor such as melanoma, head and neck, liver or kidney cancer.

The CDR3: CASSPPSSQLAYNEQFF. CDR3 nucleotide sequence: TGTGCCAGCAGTCCCCCCTCTAGTCAGCTCGCCTACAATGAGCAGTTCTTC. The chain carries TRBV27 and TRBJ2-1; D not certain. The CDR3 contains 17 residues. V dropped 5 bases and J dropped 2 bases, with 19 bases sitting between them. Germline values: CDR1 MNHEY, CDR2 SMNVEV (reference sequence).

The genes are TRBV10-2 and TRBJ1-2; D remains ambiguous. Trimming removed 8 bases at V and 2 bases at J, with 12 bases between. Germline V lookup: CDR1 WSHSY, CDR2 SAAADI. CDR3 length: 13 amino acids. The CDR3 is CASHPEFNYGYTF. The CDR3 DNA reads as TGCGCCAGCCATCCAGAATTCAACTATGGCTACACCTTC.

The chain joins TRBV27 to TRBJ2-1; D remains unclear. The length of the CDR3 is 13 residues. CDR1 and CDR2 (germline): MNHEY, SMNVEV (reference sequence). V was trimmed by 3 bases and J by 7 bases, leaving 10 bases between them. This chain's CDR3 is CASSLGGWNEQFF. The CDR3 DNA sequence: TGTGCCAGCAGTTTGGGTGGGTGGAATGAGCAGTTCTTC.

This clone appeared once. V usage is TRBV11-2 and J usage is TRBJ2-5; perhaps TRBD2 as D (5 bases). The CDR3 has 19 residues. Germline CDR1 reads SGHAT; CDR2 reads FQNNGV. V was pared by 5 bases and J by 2 bases, with 27 bases between. The CDR3 sequence is CASSTFGLTGISFQETQYF. CDR3 coding DNA: TGTGCCAGCAGCACCTTCGGGCTCACCGGGATTTCTTTTCAAGAGACCCAGTACTTC.

The V gene is TRBV13, the J gene TRBJ1-4; D perhaps matches TRBD1 (5 bases). Germline V gene lookup returns CDR1 PRHDT and CDR2 FYEKMQ (reference sequence). This CDR3 is built from 14 residues. V was trimmed by 4 bases and J by 7 bases, leaving 13 bases between them. In nucleotides, the CDR3 is TGTGCCAGCAGCTCACGGGACTTGGGTGAAAAACTGTTTTTT. Residues: CASSSRDLGEKLFF.